This T cell receptor beta chain was found in a study of vaccination effects on CD4 cells after COVID-19. The repertoire was sequenced with immunoSEQ multiplex PCR; TCRdb's copy has only in-frame clones and lacks some. Of tens of thousands of clones in the sample, roughly four fifths were seen once. Study outcomes and limitations: After vaccination, at late timepoints, clones induced by infection and by vaccine contracted markedly.

To note about this clone: Its antigen is currently unknown. The sample holds other DNA sequences that translate to the same CDR3.

Once cultured for around 11 days, the cells underwent separation to obtain CD4+ T cells. Participants completed two doses of the BNT162b2 or mRNA-1273 vaccine. Vaccinated recipients, who were negative for nucleocapsid antibodies, had no history of SARS-CoV-2 infection. Germline CDR1 reads KGHSH; CDR2 reads LQKENI. V lost 3 bases to trimming and J lost 0 bases, with 4 bases between them. The CDR3 spans 13 residues. The sample consisted of CD4+ T cells from PBMCs cultured without peptide, taken after COVID-19 vaccination. The sequence derives from a human donor who received a COVID-19 vaccine. The V gene is TRBV18, the J gene TRBJ2-3; the D is unclear. CDR3 DNA sequence: TGTGCCAGCTCACCCCTTAGCACAGATACGCAGTATTTT. It specifies CASSPLSTDTQYF. The whole variable domain, remainder taken from reference TRBV18 and TRBJ2-3, is NAGVMQNPRHLVRRRGQEARLRCSPMKGHSHVYWYRQLPEEGLKFMVYLQKENIIDESGMPKERFSAEFPKEGPSILRIQQVVRGDSAAYFCASSPLSTDTQYFGPGTRLTVL.